This passage covers 18 T cell receptor beta chains from one sample sequenced in a study of neurological immune-mediated disorders. One entry per CDR3 protein, called by TCRdb with MiXCR from the 5' RACE reads. Counted here are tens of thousands of distinct CDR3 sequences, under 3.5% occurring once; the ten biggest clones make up around 3.6%. Specimen: PBMCs. These TCRs come from a man aged 40-49 years with multiple sclerosis.

This clonotype was counted many times. CDR3 in amino acids: CASLAQGITEAFF. DNA of the CDR3: TGTGCCAGCTTGGCACAGGGGATAACTGAAGCTTTCTTT. The V gene is TRBV12-3 or TRBV12-4, the J gene TRBJ1-1, with 7 bases that match TRBD1. V shed 8 bases, J shed 5 bases, and the junction held 8 bases outside the gene matches. This CDR3 contains 13 residues.

This clonotype has ten or more counts. The V gene is TRBV12-3 or TRBV12-4, the J gene TRBJ2-2; D may be TRBD2 (5 bases). V was clipped by 5 bases and J by 5 bases, with 12 bases between them. The CDR3 is 14 residues long. The CDR3 coding sequence is TGTGCCAGCAGTAATCTTCGGGGAACCGGGGAGCTGTTTTTT. It codes for CASSNLRGTGELFF.

This clonotype was recorded at least ten times. V usage is TRBV7-9 and J usage is TRBJ2-6; D is uncertain. This CDR3 spans 14 amino acids. Germline V gene lookup returns CDR1 SEHNR and CDR2 FQNEAQ (reference sequence). Trimming left V 5 bases short and J 4 bases short, with 9 bases between. CDR3 amino acids: CASSLSRGANVLTF. CDR3 sequence (DNA): TGTGCCAGCAGCCTTTCTCGAGGGGCCAACGTCCTGACTTTC.

In this sample, this clonotype turned up many times. V gene TRBV6-1 combines with J gene TRBJ2-3; D unclear. The CDR3 extends over 12 amino acids. Germline V gene data show CDR1 as MNHNS and CDR2 as SASEGT. V was clipped by 3 bases and J by 4 bases, with 5 bases between them. In DNA, the CDR3 is TGTGCCAGCAGTGATAGGGCAGATACGCAGTATTTT. Translating it yields CASSDRADTQYF.

This clonotype was picked up many times. The rearrangement links TRBV20-1 to TRBJ1-1, with D perhaps TRBD1 (6 bases). The CDR3 has 12 residues. Germline assignment: CDR1 DFQATT and CDR2 SNEGSKA (reference sequence). The CDR3 DNA sequence: TGCATGAAACAGGGACTGGGCACTGAAGCTTTCTTT. Translated: CMKQGLGTEAFF.

This clonotype was found many times. DNA of the CDR3: TGTGCCAGCAAAGTGGGTTCTAACTATGGCTACACCTTC. It specifies CASKVGSNYGYTF. The chain links TRBV28 to TRBJ1-2, with unresolved D. CDR3 length: 13 amino acids. Trimming removed 7 bases from V and 0 bases from J, with 9 bases in between. Germline CDR1 MDHEN, CDR2 SYDVKM.

This chain links TRBV3-1 with TRBJ2-2, with D possibly TRBD1 on 6 matching bases. The CDR3 runs 16 residues. Trimming took 8 bases from V and 4 from J, leaving 20 bases between them. The germline gives CDR1 LGHDT, CDR2 YNNKEL (reference sequence). CDR3 coding DNA: TGTGCCAGCCGATGGGGGCAGGGGTCGACCACCGGGGAGCTGTTTTTT. Protein sequence: CASRWGQGSTTGELFF.

In its sample, this clonotype was seen a few times. V usage is TRBV19 and J usage is TRBJ1-4, with a weak D call TRBD1 (5 bases). CDR3 length: 12 residues. The V end lost 6 bases, the J end lost 13 bases, and 15 bases lay between the germline ends. Looked up from germline, CDR1 is LNHDA and CDR2 is SQIVND (reference sequence). CDR3 sequence (DNA): TGTGCCAGTAGGGGGACGGCGCGGAGACTGTTTTTT. Protein product: CASRGTARRLFF.

This clonotype was counted a few times. A much larger clone lies a single base off, so this may be a read error. The chain recombines TRBV29-1 with TRBJ2-2; tentative D call: TRBD2 (5 bases). The V end was cut by 4 bases, the J end by 4 bases, with 13 bases between. From germline, CDR1 is SQVTM and CDR2 ANQGSEA. The CDR3 contains 14 residues. The DNA of the CDR3 is TGCAGCGTTGGGACTGGTACTGGCACCGGGGAGCTGTTTTTT. It encodes CSVGTGTGTGELFF.

On this clonotype itself: A much larger clone sits a single nucleotide away, making a read error possible. CDR3 coding DNA: TGCGCCAGCAGCTTGGACACCGGGAGTGATACGCAGTATTTT. Its translation: CASSLDTGSDTQYF. The chain is built from TRBV5-1 and TRBJ2-3, with D perhaps TRBD2 (6 bases). The CDR3 runs 14 residues. Germline values: CDR1 SGHRS, CDR2 YFSETQ. Trimming took 0 bases from V and 6 from J, leaving 11 bases between them.

This clonotype occurred many times. The chain has TRBV20-1 and TRBJ1-2; tentatively, D is TRBD1 (6 bases). The CDR3 consists of 14 residues. The V and J ends lost 0 bases and 4 bases respectively, with 12 bases between them. Germline V CDR1 and CDR2: DFQATT, SNEGSKA (reference sequence). Here the CDR3 DNA reads TGCAGTGCTAGAGATATCGGGGGCGGCTATGGCTACACCTTC. This gives the protein CSARDIGGGYGYTF.

Ten or more counts support this clonotype. This rearrangement joins TRBV7-8 to TRBJ1-3; TRBD1 matches at 9 bases. This CDR3 spans 15 amino acids. Germline CDR1 reads SGHVS; CDR2 reads FQNEAQ. The V gene end was trimmed by 4 bases and the J gene end by 2 bases; junction bases not matched to a gene: 3. The CDR3 DNA reads TGTGCCAGCAGCTCACAGGGGGCTGCTGGAAACACCATATATTTT. Translating it yields CASSSQGAAGNTIYF. The variable domain in full, completed from reference TRBV7-8 and TRBJ1-3, reads GAGVSQSPRYKVAKRGQDVALRCDPISGHVSLFWYQQALGQGPEFLTYFQNEAQLDKSGLPSDRFFAERPEGSVSTLKIQRTQQEDSAVYLCASSSQGAAGNTIYFGEGSWLTVV.

This clonotype was seen at least ten times. This rearrangement joins TRBV5-1 to TRBJ2-5, with 9 positions matching TRBD1. The CDR3 covers 16 residues. Germline V gene data show CDR1 as SGHRS and CDR2 as YFSETQ. The ends lost 4 bases at V and 5 bases at J; junction bases unmatched: 12. The CDR3 DNA sequence: TGCGCCAGCAGCCCCGTGCGTGGACAGGGGTGGGAGACCCAGTACTTC. It is translated as CASSPVRGQGWETQYF.

The V and J genes are TRBV7-6 and TRBJ2-7; the D gene is possibly TRBD2 (6 bases). The CDR3 totals 18 residues. The germline V gene has CDR1 SGHVS and CDR2 FNYEAQ. The V end was cut by 1 base, the J end by 2 bases, with 21 bases between. This chain's CDR3 is CASSLGRREARTTYEQYF. DNA for the CDR3: TGTGCCAGCAGCTTAGGGCGCAGGGAGGCGAGAACCACCTACGAGCAGTACTTC.

This clonotype was counted many times. The genes are TRBV7-2 and TRBJ2-1; 12 bases match TRBD2. The germline V gene encodes CDR1 SGHTA and CDR2 FQGNSA. This CDR3 region has 17 residues. V shed 0 bases and J 8 bases; nucleotides not matched to a gene: 8. DNA for the CDR3: TGTGCCAGCAGCTTAGCGGGGTCTAGCGGGGGGGAGGATGAGCAGTTCTTC. Its protein is CASSLAGSSGGEDEQFF.

This clonotype was counted ten times or more. This chain uses TRBV15 with TRBJ2-3; D possibly corresponds to TRBD1 (5 bases). The CDR3 extends over 17 amino acids. The V end lost 0 bases, the J end lost 0 bases, and 13 bases lay between the germline ends. CDR1 is LNHNV, CDR2 YYDKDF, per germline (reference sequence). CDR3 in amino acids: CATSRDFWQGSTDTQYF. In DNA form, the CDR3 reads TGTGCCACCAGCAGAGATTTTTGGCAGGGAAGCACAGATACGCAGTATTTT.

This clonotype came up many times. V is TRBV4-2 and J is TRBJ1-5; 9 bases are a match to TRBD1. This CDR3 contains 15 residues. Per the germline V gene, CDR1 is LGHNA and CDR2 is YNFKEQ. The J segment lost 5 bases and the V segment lost 0 bases, leaving 2 bases of the junction unmatched. The CDR3: CASSQEDRGDQPQHF. CDR3 coding DNA: TGTGCCAGCAGCCAAGAGGACAGGGGCGATCAGCCCCAGCATTTT.

This clonotype was counted many times. This sequence joins TRBV3-1 and TRBJ1-1; D uncertain. Germline V gene data show CDR1 as LGHDT and CDR2 as YNNKEL (reference sequence). V was clipped by 0 bases and J by 2 bases, with 10 bases between them. This CDR3 has 15 residues. CDR3 sequence reads: CASSQDPYRNTEAFF. The CDR3 nucleotides are TGTGCCAGCAGCCAAGATCCCTACAGAAACACTGAAGCTTTCTTT.